This TCR beta chain was sequenced for a study of blood T cell repertoires in COVID-19. Study overall: The analysed material was cDNA or gDNA that came from T cells, B-cell-depleted T cells, or PBMCs.

In germline, CDR1 is MNHEY, CDR2 SVGAGI. Trimming stripped 0 bases from V and 6 bases from J, with 5 bases between. The CDR3 has 13 residues. The assay was immunoSEQ multiplex PCR, and TCRdb's table has in-frame clones only and misses some. The sample has 56,000 or so clones, more than 65% seen once. The chain is built from TRBV6-5 and TRBJ1-4, with D possibly matching TRBD1 (5 bases). The clonotype originates from a woman aged 70 to 79 with acute or convalescent COVID-19. The source material was peripheral blood. CDR3 region: CASSYSGDEKLFF. The CDR3, as DNA: TGTGCCAGCAGTTACTCAGGGGATGAAAAACTGTTTTTT.